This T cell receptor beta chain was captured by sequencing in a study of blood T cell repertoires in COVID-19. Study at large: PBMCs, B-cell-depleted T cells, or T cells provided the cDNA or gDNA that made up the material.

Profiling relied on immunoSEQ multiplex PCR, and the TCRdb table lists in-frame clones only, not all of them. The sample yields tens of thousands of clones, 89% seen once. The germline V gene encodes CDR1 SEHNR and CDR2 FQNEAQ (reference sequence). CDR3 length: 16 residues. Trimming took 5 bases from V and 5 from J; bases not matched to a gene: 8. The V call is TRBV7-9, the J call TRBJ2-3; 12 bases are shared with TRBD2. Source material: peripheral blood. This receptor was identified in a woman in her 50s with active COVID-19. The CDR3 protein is CASSQRTSGVIDTQYF. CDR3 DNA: TGTGCCAGCAGCCAGCGGACTAGCGGGGTGATAGATACGCAGTATTTT.